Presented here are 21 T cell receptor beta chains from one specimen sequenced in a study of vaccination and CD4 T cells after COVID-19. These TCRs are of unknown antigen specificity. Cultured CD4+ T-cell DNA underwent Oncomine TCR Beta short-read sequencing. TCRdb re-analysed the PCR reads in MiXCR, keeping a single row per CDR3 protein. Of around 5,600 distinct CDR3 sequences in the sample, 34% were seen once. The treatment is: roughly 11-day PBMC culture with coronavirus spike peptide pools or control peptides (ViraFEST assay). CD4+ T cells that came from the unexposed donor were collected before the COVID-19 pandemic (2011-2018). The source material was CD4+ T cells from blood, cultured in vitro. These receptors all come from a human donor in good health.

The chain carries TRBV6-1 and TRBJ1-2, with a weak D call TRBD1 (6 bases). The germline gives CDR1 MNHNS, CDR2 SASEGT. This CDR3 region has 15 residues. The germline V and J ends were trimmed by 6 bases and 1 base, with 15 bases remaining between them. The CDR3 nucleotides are TGTGCCAGCAGAGATTCCGGGACATATAACTATGGCTACACCTTC. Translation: CASRDSGTYNYGYTF.

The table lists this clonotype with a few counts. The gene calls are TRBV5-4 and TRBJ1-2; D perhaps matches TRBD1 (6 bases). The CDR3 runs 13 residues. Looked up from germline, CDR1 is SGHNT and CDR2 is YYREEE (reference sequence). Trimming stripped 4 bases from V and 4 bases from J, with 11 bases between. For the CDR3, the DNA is TGTGCCAGCAGCCAGGACAGCTTCTATGGCTACACCTTC. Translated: CASSQDSFYGYTF.

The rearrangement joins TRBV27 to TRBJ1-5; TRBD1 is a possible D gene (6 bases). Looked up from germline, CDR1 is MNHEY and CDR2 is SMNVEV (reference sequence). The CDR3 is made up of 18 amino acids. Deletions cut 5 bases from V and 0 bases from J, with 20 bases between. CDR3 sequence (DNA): TGTGCCAGCAGTCATGGACAGCCCAGGGATTATAGCAATCAGCCCCAGCATTTT. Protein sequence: CASSHGQPRDYSNQPQHF.

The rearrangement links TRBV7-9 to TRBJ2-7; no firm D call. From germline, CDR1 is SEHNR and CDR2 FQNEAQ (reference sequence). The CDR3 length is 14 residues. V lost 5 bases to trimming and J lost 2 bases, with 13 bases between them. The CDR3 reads CASSRIDETYEQYF. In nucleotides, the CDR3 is TGTGCCAGCAGCCGAATCGATGAGACCTACGAGCAGTACTTC.

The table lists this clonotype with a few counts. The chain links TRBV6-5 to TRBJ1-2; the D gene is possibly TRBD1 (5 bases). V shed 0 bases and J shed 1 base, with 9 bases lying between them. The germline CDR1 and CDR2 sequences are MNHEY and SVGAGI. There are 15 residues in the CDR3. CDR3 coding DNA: TGTGCCAGCAGTTACTCCGGGACGGATAACTATGGCTACACCTTC. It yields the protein CASSYSGTDNYGYTF.

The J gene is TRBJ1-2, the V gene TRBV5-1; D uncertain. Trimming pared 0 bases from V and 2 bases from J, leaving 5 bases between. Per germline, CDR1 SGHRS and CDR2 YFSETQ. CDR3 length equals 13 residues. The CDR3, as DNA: TGCGCCAGCAGCTTGGGAGCAAACTATGGCTACACCTTC. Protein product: CASSLGANYGYTF.

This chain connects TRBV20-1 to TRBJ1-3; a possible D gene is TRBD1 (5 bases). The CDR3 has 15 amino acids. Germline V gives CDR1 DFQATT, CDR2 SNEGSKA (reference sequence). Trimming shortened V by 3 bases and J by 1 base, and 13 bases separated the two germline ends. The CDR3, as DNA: TGCAGTGCTAGGGGGGGAGCCGCTTCTGGAAACACCATATATTTT. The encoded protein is CSARGGAASGNTIYF.

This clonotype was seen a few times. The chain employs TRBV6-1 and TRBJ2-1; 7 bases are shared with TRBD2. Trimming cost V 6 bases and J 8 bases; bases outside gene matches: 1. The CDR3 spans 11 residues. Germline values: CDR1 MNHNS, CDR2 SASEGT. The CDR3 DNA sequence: TGTGCCAGCAGCGGACTAGATGAGCAGTTCTTC. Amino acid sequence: CASSGLDEQFF.

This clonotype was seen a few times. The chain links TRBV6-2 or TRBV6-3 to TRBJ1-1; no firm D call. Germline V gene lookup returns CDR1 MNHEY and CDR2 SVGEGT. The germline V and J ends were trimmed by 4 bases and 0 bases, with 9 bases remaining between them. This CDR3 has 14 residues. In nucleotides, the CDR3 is TGTGCCAGCAGTTTGCGGGAACTGAACACTGAAGCTTTCTTT. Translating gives CASSLRELNTEAFF.

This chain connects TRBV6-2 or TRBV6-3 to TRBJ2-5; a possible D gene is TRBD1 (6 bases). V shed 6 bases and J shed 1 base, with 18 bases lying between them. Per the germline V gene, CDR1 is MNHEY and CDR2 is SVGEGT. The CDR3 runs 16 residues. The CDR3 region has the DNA TGTGCCAGCAGCTCCGGGACAATAAACTTCCAAGAGACCCAGTACTTC. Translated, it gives CASSSGTINFQETQYF.

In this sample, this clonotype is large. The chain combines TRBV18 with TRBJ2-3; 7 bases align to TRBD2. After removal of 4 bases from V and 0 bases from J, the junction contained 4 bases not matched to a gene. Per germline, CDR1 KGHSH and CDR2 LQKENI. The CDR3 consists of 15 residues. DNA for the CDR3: TGTGCCAGCTCACGGGACTACCTTAGCACAGATACGCAGTATTTT. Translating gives CASSRDYLSTDTQYF.

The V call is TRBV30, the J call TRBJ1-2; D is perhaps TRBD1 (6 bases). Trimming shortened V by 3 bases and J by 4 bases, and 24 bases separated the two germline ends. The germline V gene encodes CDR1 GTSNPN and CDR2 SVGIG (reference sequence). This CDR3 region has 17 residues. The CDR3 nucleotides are TGTGCCTGGAGGCGTGGGACATTTAAGCAGGGGATCTATGGCTACACCTTC. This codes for CAWRRGTFKQGIYGYTF.

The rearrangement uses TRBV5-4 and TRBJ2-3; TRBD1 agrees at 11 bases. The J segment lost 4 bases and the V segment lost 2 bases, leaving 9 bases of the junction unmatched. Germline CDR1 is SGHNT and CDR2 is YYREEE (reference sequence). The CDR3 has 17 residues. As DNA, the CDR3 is TGTGCCAGCAGCTTACTACCCTCGGGACAGGGGGCAGATACGCAGTATTTT. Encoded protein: CASSLLPSGQGADTQYF.

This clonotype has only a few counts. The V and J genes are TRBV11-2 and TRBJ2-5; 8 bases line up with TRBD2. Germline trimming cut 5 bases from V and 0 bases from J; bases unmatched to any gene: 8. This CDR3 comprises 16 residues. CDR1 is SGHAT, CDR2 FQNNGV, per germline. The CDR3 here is CASSTSGGRYQETQYF. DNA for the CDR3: TGTGCCAGCAGCACCTCGGGGGGGAGGTACCAAGAGACCCAGTACTTC.

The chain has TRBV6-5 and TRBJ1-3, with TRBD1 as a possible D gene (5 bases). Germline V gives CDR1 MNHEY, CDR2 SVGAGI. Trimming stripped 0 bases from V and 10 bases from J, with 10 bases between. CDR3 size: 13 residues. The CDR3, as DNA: TGTGCCAGCAGTTACTCCCCAGGGAGGACCATATATTTT. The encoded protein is CASSYSPGRTIYF.

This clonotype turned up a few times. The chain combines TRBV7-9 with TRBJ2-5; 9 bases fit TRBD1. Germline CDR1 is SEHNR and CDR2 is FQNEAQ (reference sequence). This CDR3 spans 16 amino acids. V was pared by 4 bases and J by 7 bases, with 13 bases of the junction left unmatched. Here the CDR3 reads CASSSIPGQGVGTQYF. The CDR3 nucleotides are TGTGCCAGCAGCTCAATTCCGGGACAGGGTGTCGGGACCCAGTACTTC.

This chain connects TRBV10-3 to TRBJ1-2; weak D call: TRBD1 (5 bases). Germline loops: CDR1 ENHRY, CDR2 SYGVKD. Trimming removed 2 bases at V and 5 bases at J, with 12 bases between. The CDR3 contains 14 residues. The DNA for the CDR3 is TGTGCCATCAGTGAGAATGGCCAGGGTTATGGCTACACCTTC. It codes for CAISENGQGYGYTF.

In DNA, the CDR3 is TGTGCCAGCAGCGGTGACGGGCCTAGGGTGAACACTGAAGCTTTCTTT. It yields the protein CASSGDGPRVNTEAFF. This chain connects TRBV7-9 to TRBJ1-1; no firm D call. This CDR3 region has 16 residues. CDR1 is SEHNR and CDR2 is FQNEAQ in the germline V gene (reference sequence). The V and J ends lost 5 bases and 0 bases respectively, with 16 bases between them.

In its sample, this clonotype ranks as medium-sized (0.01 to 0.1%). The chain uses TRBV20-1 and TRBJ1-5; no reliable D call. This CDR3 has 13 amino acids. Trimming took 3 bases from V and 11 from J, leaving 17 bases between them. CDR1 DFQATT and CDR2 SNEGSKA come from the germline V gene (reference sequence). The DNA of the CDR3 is TGCAGTGCTAGGGAGGGCCTCGCGATGACCCAGCATTTT. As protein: CSAREGLAMTQHF.

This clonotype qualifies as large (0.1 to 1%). CDR3 coding DNA: TGCAGTGCTCTACGACAGGGTTTGGAATCCTATAATTCACCCCTCCACTTT. Its protein is CSALRQGLESYNSPLHF. The gene calls are TRBV20-1 and TRBJ1-6; TRBD1 aligns across 7 bases. J was trimmed by 1 base and V by 5 bases; bases with no gene match: 11. This CDR3 comprises 17 residues. Germline CDR1 DFQATT, CDR2 SNEGSKA (reference sequence).

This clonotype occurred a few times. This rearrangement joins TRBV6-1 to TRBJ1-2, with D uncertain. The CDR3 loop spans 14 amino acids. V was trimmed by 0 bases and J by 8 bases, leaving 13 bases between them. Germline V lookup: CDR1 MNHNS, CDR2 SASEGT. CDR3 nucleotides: TGTGCCAGCAGTGAAGCCTCGAAGGGTGCGGGCTACACCTTC. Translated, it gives CASSEASKGAGYTF.